A single sample is the source of the 22 T cell receptor beta chains below, sequenced in a study of beta chain features in type 1 diabetes. Reverse transcription of all isolated RNA meant that expressed TCRB transcripts were sequenced. Only in-frame clones appear in the TCRdb table, and some are missing; sequencing was by immunoSEQ multiplex PCR. This table holds hundreds of thousands of clones, 15% found once. The sample was naive CD4+ T cells from blood. These receptors were collected from a young man in good health.

This clone was found a few times. The J gene is TRBJ1-1, the V gene TRBV20-1; D not certain. V shed 6 bases and J shed 1 base, with 6 bases lying between them. Germline V gene lookup returns CDR1 DFQATT and CDR2 SNEGSKA (reference sequence). The CDR3 extends over 11 amino acids. The CDR3 loop reads CSAGWNTEAFF. The CDR3 DNA reads as TGCAGTGCAGGGTGGAACACTGAAGCTTTCTTT.

J is TRBJ1-5 and V is TRBV10-3, with unresolved D. The germline gives CDR1 ENHRY, CDR2 SYGVKD. Trimming left V 4 bases short and J 7 bases short, with 14 bases between. This CDR3 contains 14 residues. CDR3 sequence: CAISADRTWQPQHF. In DNA form, the CDR3 reads TGTGCCATCAGTGCAGACCGGACTTGGCAGCCCCAGCATTTT.

The CDR3 region is CASSFGGPGNIQYF. The CDR3 bases are TGCGCCAGCAGCTTCGGGGGGCCGGGGAACATTCAGTACTTC. V and J are TRBV5-1 and TRBJ2-4, with D perhaps TRBD2 (7 bases). V shed 2 bases and J shed 7 bases, with 13 bases lying between them. The CDR3 runs to 14 residues. Germline V CDR1 and CDR2: SGHRS, YFSETQ.

This clone was seen more than once but under ten times. The genes are TRBV19 and TRBJ2-2, with a tentative D call TRBD1 (6 bases). From germline, CDR1 is LNHDA and CDR2 SQIVND (reference sequence). The CDR3 contains 14 residues. V lost 6 bases to trimming and J lost 3 bases, with 11 bases between them. The CDR3 is CASRTGRDTGELFF. CDR3 bases: TGTGCCAGTAGAACAGGGAGAGACACCGGGGAGCTGTTTTTT.

With respect to this clone: A much bigger clone sits one base away, suggesting this may be a read error. The chain carries TRBV9 and TRBJ1-1; perhaps TRBD1 as D (6 bases). The CDR3 is made up of 13 amino acids. The germline V and J ends were trimmed by 3 bases and 1 base, with 7 bases remaining between them. Germline lookup yields CDR1 SGDLS and CDR2 YYNGEE. CDR3 sequence: CASSAQGNTEAFF. CDR3 coding DNA: TGTGCCAGCAGCGCACAGGGGAACACTGAAGCTTTCTTT.

This sequence joins TRBV6-6 and TRBJ2-2; the match to TRBD2 covers 10 bases. Germline V lookup: CDR1 MNHNY, CDR2 SVGAGI (reference sequence). V lost 4 bases to trimming and J lost 4 bases; unmatched junction nucleotides: 6. The length of the CDR3 is 16 residues. This chain's CDR3 is CASSSVASGSTGELFF. CDR3 coding DNA: TGTGCCAGCAGTTCGGTTGCTAGCGGGAGCACCGGGGAGCTGTTTTTT.

This clone has just a few counts. The chain couples TRBV18 to TRBJ1-6; maybe TRBD1 (6 bases). Germline lookup yields CDR1 KGHSH and CDR2 LQKENI. Trimming stripped 3 bases from V and 8 bases from J, with 17 bases between. This CDR3 has 16 amino acids. CDR3 in DNA: TGTGCCAGCTCACCGAAAGCGGACAGAGCATATTCACCCCTCCACTTT. This gives the protein CASSPKADRAYSPLHF.

This clone was seen a handful of times. V usage is TRBV2 and J usage is TRBJ1-1, with D perhaps TRBD1 (5 bases). V was clipped by 8 bases and J by 7 bases, with 20 bases between them. CDR1 SNHLY and CDR2 FYNNEI come from the germline V gene. CDR3 length: 14 residues. Here the CDR3 reads CASRTSFEGNEAFF. CDR3 nucleotides: TGTGCCAGCCGCACATCCTTCGAGGGGAATGAAGCTTTCTTT.

This clone was counted a few times. The chain employs TRBV7-9 and TRBJ1-6; TRBD1 might be the D (5 bases). Deletions cut 3 bases from V and 7 bases from J, with 10 bases between. Germline CDR1 SEHNR, CDR2 FQNEAQ (reference sequence). CDR3 length: 14 residues. CDR3 protein: CASSFGTENSPLHF. The CDR3 DNA reads TGTGCCAGCAGCTTTGGGACGGAGAATTCACCCCTCCACTTT.

This clone was picked up a small number of times. This sequence joins TRBV6-4 and TRBJ2-1; D unclear. Looked up from germline, CDR1 is MRHNA and CDR2 is SNTAGT. V was shortened by 9 bases and J by 4 bases, with 4 bases between the two germline ends. The CDR3 is made up of 10 amino acids. The CDR3 loop is CARSYNEQFF. The CDR3 nucleotides read TGTGCCAGAAGTTACAATGAGCAGTTCTTC.

The J gene is TRBJ2-7, the V gene TRBV7-3, with a weak D call TRBD2 (6 bases). Trimming pared 5 bases from V and 6 bases from J, leaving 23 bases between. This CDR3 has 16 amino acids. Germline V lookup: CDR1 SGHTA, CDR2 FQGTGA. The chain's CDR3 is CASSPLPGRPFPEQYF. The CDR3 DNA reads TGTGCCAGCAGCCCCTTACCGGGGAGGCCTTTTCCCGAGCAGTACTTC.

This clone was observed a few times. The chain employs TRBV9 and TRBJ2-1; no reliable D call. This CDR3 has 14 residues. CDR1 and CDR2 (germline): SGDLS, YYNGEE. Trimming left V 3 bases short and J 4 bases short, with 11 bases between. CDR3 residues: CASSAAGRYNEQFF. CDR3 coding DNA: TGTGCCAGCAGCGCCGCTGGAAGATACAATGAGCAGTTCTTC.

A few counts support this clone. The genes are TRBV29-1 and TRBJ2-3; the D call may be TRBD1 or TRBD2 (5 bases each). The germline V gene encodes CDR1 SQVTM and CDR2 ANQGSEA. Trimming took off 6 bases at V and 2 bases at J, with 24 bases between the two ends. CDR3 length equals 17 residues. The CDR3 DNA is TGCAGCGTCGCGAGTACTCTCGGGGCTCTCCTCACAGATACGCAGTATTTT. It is translated as CSVASTLGALLTDTQYF.

The chain joins TRBV29-1 to TRBJ1-2, with unresolved D. CDR3 length equals 12 residues. The germline V and J ends were trimmed by 6 bases and 1 base, with 9 bases remaining between them. The germline V gene encodes CDR1 SQVTM and CDR2 ANQGSEA. CDR3 residues: CSVRPNNYGYTF. Here the CDR3 DNA reads TGCAGCGTCAGACCGAATAACTATGGCTACACCTTC. The full variable domain, its missing parts supplied by reference TRBV29-1 and TRBJ1-2, is SAVISQKPSRDICQRGTSLTIQCQVDSQVTMMFWYRQQPGQSLTLIATANQGSEATYESGFVIDKFPISRPNLTFSTLTVSNMSPEDSSIYLCSVRPNNYGYTFGSGTRLTVV.

This chain joins TRBV19 and TRBJ2-3; TRBD2 matches at 8 bases. V was clipped by 0 bases and J by 3 bases; unmatched bases: 11. The CDR3 length is 18 residues. Germline assignment: CDR1 LNHDA and CDR2 SQIVND (reference sequence). The CDR3 protein is CASSIDAGLAGLTDTQYF. Written as DNA, the CDR3 is TGTGCCAGTAGTATAGATGCGGGCCTAGCGGGTTTAACAGATACGCAGTATTTT.

This chain connects TRBV28 to TRBJ2-7; D perhaps matches TRBD2 (6 bases). This CDR3 is built from 15 residues. V was clipped by 5 bases and J by 1 base, with 15 bases between them. Germline CDR1 and CDR2: MDHEN and SYDVKM. Written as DNA, the CDR3 is TGTGCCAGCAGTGGGGAGGAAACGGGGTCCTACGAGCAGTACTTC. This codes for CASSGEETGSYEQYF.

This clone appeared a few times. The V call is TRBV11-2, the J call TRBJ2-7; weak D call: TRBD1 (5 bases). V lost 3 bases, J lost 5 bases, and 11 bases lay in between. This CDR3 is built from 13 residues. Germline CDR1 is SGHAT and CDR2 is FQNNGV. The CDR3 DNA is TGTGCCAGCAGCTTGACAGCCTTCCACGAGCAGTACTTC. It translates to CASSLTAFHEQYF.

The chain is built from TRBV6-5 and TRBJ2-5, with 7 nucleotides matching TRBD1. CDR1 is MNHEY and CDR2 is SVGAGI in the germline V gene. Unmatched junction bases numbered 2, after V lost 6 bases and J lost 1 base. The CDR3 is made up of 13 amino acids. The chain's CDR3 is CASRGTAQETQYF. CDR3 DNA sequence: TGTGCCAGCAGGGGGACAGCCCAAGAGACCCAGTACTTC.

The sample holds a few counts of this clone. The J gene is TRBJ2-1, the V gene TRBV7-3, with no clear D. The CDR3 totals 15 residues. Germline loops: CDR1 SGHTA, CDR2 FQGTGA. The V and J ends lost 4 bases and 5 bases respectively, with 15 bases between them. CDR3 residues: CASSSKRRANNEQFF. The CDR3 bases are TGTGCCAGCAGCTCTAAACGCCGGGCCAACAATGAGCAGTTCTTC. Together with reference TRBV7-3 and TRBJ2-1, the CDR3 gives the full variable domain: GAGVSQTPSNKVTEKGKYVELRCDPISGHTALYWYRQSLGQGPEFLIYFQGTGAADDSGLPNDRFFAVRPEGSVSTLKIQRTERGDSAVYLCASSSKRRANNEQFFGPGTRLTVL.

The rearrangement joins TRBV7-9 to TRBJ1-2; D remains unclear. This CDR3 spans 17 amino acids. Germline V CDR1 and CDR2: SEHNR, FQNEAQ (reference sequence). V lost 4 bases and J 8 bases, leaving 26 bases between the germline ends. The CDR3: CASSYSFTGSHKGGYTF. The CDR3, as DNA: TGTGCCAGCAGCTACTCCTTTACCGGGTCCCACAAGGGAGGCTACACCTTC.

This clone showed up just a few times. This chain uses TRBV18 with TRBJ2-7, with TRBD2 matching 10 bases. With V trimmed by 0 bases and J by 6 bases, 2 bases remained unmatched. The V gene's germline CDR1 is KGHSH and CDR2 LQKENI. CDR3 length equals 14 residues. CDR3 sequence: CASSPPSGRAEQYF. The CDR3 DNA follows: TGTGCCAGCTCACCACCGAGCGGGAGGGCCGAGCAGTACTTC.

The chain is built from TRBV9 and TRBJ2-1; D not certain. V was pared by 0 bases and J by 0 bases, with 16 bases between. CDR1 and CDR2 from the germline V gene are SGDLS and YYNGEE. This CDR3 spans 18 amino acids. The chain's CDR3 is CASSVDPQPTRSYNEQFF. CDR3 DNA sequence: TGTGCCAGCAGCGTAGACCCTCAGCCGACCCGCTCCTACAATGAGCAGTTCTTC.